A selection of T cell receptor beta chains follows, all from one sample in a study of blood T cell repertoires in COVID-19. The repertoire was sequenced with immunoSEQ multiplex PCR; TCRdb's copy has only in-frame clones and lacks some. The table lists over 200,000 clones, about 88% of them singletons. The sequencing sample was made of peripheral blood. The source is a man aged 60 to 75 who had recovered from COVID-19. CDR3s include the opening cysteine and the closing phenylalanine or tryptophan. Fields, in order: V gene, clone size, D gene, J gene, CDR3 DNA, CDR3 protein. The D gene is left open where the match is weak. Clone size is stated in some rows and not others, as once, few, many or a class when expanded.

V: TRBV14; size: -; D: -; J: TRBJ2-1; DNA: TGTGCCAGCAGCCAAGCAGGGGTGGCTGAGCAGTTCTTC; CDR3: CASSQAGVAEQFF
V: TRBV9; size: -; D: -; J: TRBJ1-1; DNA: TGTGCCAGCAGCGTAGTTCCCAGGGTGGACACTGAAGCTTTCTTT; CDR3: CASSVVPRVDTEAFF
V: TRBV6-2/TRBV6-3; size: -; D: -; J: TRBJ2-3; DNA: TGTGCCAGCAGTTTCGGCAGCGGCACAGATACGCAGTATTTT; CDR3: CASSFGSGTDTQYF
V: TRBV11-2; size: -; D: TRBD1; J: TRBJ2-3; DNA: TGTGCCAGCAGCTCAAATCGGGGACAGGCCTTAAACACAGATACGCAGTATTTT; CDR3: CASSSNRGQALNTDTQYF
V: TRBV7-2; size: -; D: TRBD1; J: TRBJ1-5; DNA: TGTGCCAGCAGCTTAGCTGGGACAGGGGGAGGTCAGCCCCAGCATTTT; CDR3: CASSLAGTGGGQPQHF
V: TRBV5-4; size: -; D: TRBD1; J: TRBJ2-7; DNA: TGTGCCAGCAGCACGGAGGTGGCAGGGGGACACGAGCAGTACTTC; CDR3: CASSTEVAGGHEQYF
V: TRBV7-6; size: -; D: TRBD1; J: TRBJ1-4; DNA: TGTGCCAGCAGCGTAGGAGGGACAGAGGCAACTAATGAAAAACTGTTTTTT; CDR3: CASSVGGTEATNEKLFF
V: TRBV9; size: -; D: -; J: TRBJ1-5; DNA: TGTGCCAGCAGCGTAGGGGAGCTGGTGGGGGCAGACTTTCAGCCCCAGCATTTT; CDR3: CASSVGELVGADFQPQHF
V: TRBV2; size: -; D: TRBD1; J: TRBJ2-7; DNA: TGTGCCAGCAGTGCAAGGGACAGGATCGCCTACGAGCAGTACTTC; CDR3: CASSARDRIAYEQYF
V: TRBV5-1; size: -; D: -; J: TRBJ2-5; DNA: TGCGCCAGCAGCTTTGGTAATAGGCAGCCAGGGGAGACCCAGTACTTC; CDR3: CASSFGNRQPGETQYF
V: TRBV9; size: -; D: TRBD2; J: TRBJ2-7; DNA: TGTGCCAGCAGCGATTCGTCGGCGGGGGGTTATTACGAGCAGTACTTC; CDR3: CASSDSSAGGYYEQYF
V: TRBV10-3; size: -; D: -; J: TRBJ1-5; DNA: TGTGCCATCAGTGAGTCGGGCAGTAATCAGCCCCAGCATTTT; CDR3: CAISESGSNQPQHF
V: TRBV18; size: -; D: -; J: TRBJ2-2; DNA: TGTGCCAGCTCACCAACTGAGATAGCCGGGGAGCTGTTTTTT; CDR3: CASSPTEIAGELFF
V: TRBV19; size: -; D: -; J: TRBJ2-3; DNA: TGTGCCAGTAGTGGGACTGCACCAGATACGCAGTATTTT; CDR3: CASSGTAPDTQYF
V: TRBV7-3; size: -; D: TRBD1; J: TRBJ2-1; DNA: TGTGCCAGCAGCTTAGCCGGGACAGGGGTGTTTGAGCAGTTCTTC; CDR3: CASSLAGTGVFEQFF
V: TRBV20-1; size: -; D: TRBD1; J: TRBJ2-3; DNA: TGCAGTGCCTATGACAGGGGGCGTTGGTATTTT; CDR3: CSAYDRGRWYF
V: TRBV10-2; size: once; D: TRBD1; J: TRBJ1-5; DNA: TGCGCCAGCAGTCTACAGGGGTTTGATCAGCCCCAGCATTTT; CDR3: CASSLQGFDQPQHF